This TCR beta chain originates from a study of blood T cell repertoires in COVID-19. Study-wide background: Sites in the United States, Italy and Spain provided acute and convalescent COVID-19 samples. The cDNA or gDNA used as material had been derived from T cells, B-cell-depleted T cells, or PBMCs.

Per the original methods: Reference gene primer amplification yielded estimated nucleated cell counts. Assay used: immunoSEQ multiplex PCR; TCRdb lists only in-frame clones, some missing. Clone size and V and J calls were adopted from that table, with D and trimming inferred from the DNA. In the table there are fewer than 600,000 clones, roughly 87% of which are singletons. The Seattle site enrolled patients during active infection and followed them longitudinally. This clone was observed a single time. Germline V gene lookup returns CDR1 LGHNT and CDR2 FRNRAP. This CDR3 contains 14 residues. Trimming removed 7 bases from V and 1 base from J, with 14 bases in between.

The source of this sequence is a young man with COVID-19, enrolled during active disease. J is TRBJ2-7 and V is TRBV12-5, with TRBD2 as a possible D gene (5 bases). Sequencing was done on a sample of peripheral blood. Here the CDR3 reads CASARGRVSYEQYF. The CDR3 coding sequence is TGTGCTAGTGCCCGGGGTCGTGTTTCCTACGAGCAGTACTTC.